Following are 11 T cell receptor beta chains from one sample sequenced in a study of beta chain features in type 1 diabetes. Isolated RNA was reverse transcribed in full, so expressed TCRB transcripts were sequenced. Data came from immunoSEQ multiplex PCR; TCRdb stores just in-frame clones and leaves some out. Here the sample spans about 150,000 clones, roughly 53% being singletons. The sample taken for sequencing was Tregs from blood. These receptors were obtained from a young man in good health.

The chain carries TRBV5-6 and TRBJ2-5; TRBD1 matches at 9 bases. Germline V gene sequence: CDR1 SGHDT, CDR2 YYEEEE. CDR3 size: 16 residues. The V gene end was trimmed by 1 base and the J gene end by 4 bases; junction bases not matched to a gene: 8. The CDR3 DNA sequence: TGTGCCAGCAGCTTGTTCTGGACAGGGGTGAGAGAGACCCAGTACTTC. It codes for CASSLFWTGVRETQYF.

The CDR3: CASSETGYEQYF. In DNA form, the CDR3 reads TGTGCCAGCAGCGAGACGGGGTACGAGCAGTACTTC. This sequence joins TRBV5-4 and TRBJ2-7, with D possibly TRBD2 on 5 matching bases. Germline CDR1 reads SGHNT; CDR2 reads YYREEE (reference sequence). This CDR3 spans 12 amino acids. V lost 4 bases and J lost 4, with 9 bases in between.

The chain uses TRBV10-3 and TRBJ2-3; 7 bases fit TRBD2. V gave up 0 bases and J gave up 3 bases; unmatched junction bases: 9. The CDR3 totals 17 residues. Germline CDR1 is ENHRY and CDR2 is SYGVKD. The DNA for the CDR3 is TGTGCCATCAGTGAGTCGAGGCTAGCGGTAGGAACAGATACGCAGTATTTT. Its translation: CAISESRLAVGTDTQYF.

This clone occurred a few times. The chain joins TRBV5-4 to TRBJ2-5; D not certain. The length of the CDR3 is 11 residues. Trimming removed 4 bases at V and 3 bases at J, with 4 bases between. Germline V gene sequence: CDR1 SGHNT, CDR2 YYREEE (reference sequence). The CDR3 nucleotides read TGTGCCAGCAGCCGGGAAGAGACCCAGTACTTC. Protein: CASSREETQYF.

V usage is TRBV6-6 and J usage is TRBJ2-7; weak D call: TRBD2 (6 bases). This CDR3 has 14 residues. V lost 6 bases, J lost 2 bases, and 14 bases lay in between. Germline V gene data show CDR1 as MNHNY and CDR2 as SVGAGI (reference sequence). The DNA for the CDR3 is TGTGCCAGCAGCCGTGCGGGACTTGCCTACGAGCAGTACTTC. Its translation is CASSRAGLAYEQYF.

The chain links TRBV10-3 to TRBJ2-5, with 7 bases that match TRBD1. V shed 10 bases and J 2 bases; nucleotides not matched to a gene: 10. Germline lookup yields CDR1 ENHRY and CDR2 SYGVKD. CDR3 length: 14 amino acids. CDR3 protein: CATGHRGKQETQYF. The CDR3 nucleotides are TGTGCCACAGGGCACAGGGGCAAACAAGAGACCCAGTACTTC.

This chain joins TRBV28 and TRBJ2-1; 8 nucleotides align to TRBD2. Trimming cost V 6 bases and J 4 bases; bases outside gene matches: 11. There are 16 residues in the CDR3. The V gene's germline CDR1 is MDHEN and CDR2 SYDVKM. The CDR3 DNA reads as TGTGCCAGCAGAAAACGGGGGGGGGTGGGATACAATGAGCAGTTCTTC. Its protein is CASRKRGGVGYNEQFF.

V gene TRBV19 combines with J gene TRBJ1-3, with unresolved D. V lost 1 base and J lost 0, with 7 bases in between. Germline loops: CDR1 LNHDA, CDR2 SQIVND (reference sequence). CDR3 size: 15 residues. CDR3 sequence reads: CASSIGGYSGNTIYF. The CDR3, as DNA: TGTGCCAGTAGTATAGGAGGGTACTCTGGAAACACCATATATTTT. The whole variable domain, filled in from reference TRBV19 and TRBJ1-3, reads DGGITQSPKYLFRKEGQNVTLSCEQNLNHDAMYWYRQDPGQGLRLIYYSQIVNDFQKGDIAEGYSVSREKKESFPLTVTSAQKNPTAFYLCASSIGGYSGNTIYFGEGSWLTVV.

As to this clone: A read error may account for a junction end that differs from germline. The sample carries other DNA sequences with the same CDR3. V usage is TRBV18 and J usage is TRBJ2-5; the match to TRBD2 covers 8 bases. From germline, CDR1 is KGHSH and CDR2 LQKENI. This CDR3 contains 14 residues. Written as DNA, the CDR3 is TGTGCCAGCTCACCGGCGGGGGGACAAGAGACTCAGTACTTC. Protein sequence: CASSPAGGQETQYF.

J is TRBJ2-3 and V is TRBV5-6, with a tentative D call TRBD2 (7 bases). The germline gives CDR1 SGHDT, CDR2 YYEEEE. The CDR3 has 16 residues. V was shortened by 4 bases and J by 8 bases, with 23 bases between the two germline ends. The CDR3 DNA reads TGTGCCAGCAGCCATCCCATGTGGCGGGGGCGAGGTACGCAGTATTTT. It is translated as CASSHPMWRGRGTQYF.

The chain is built from TRBV5-1 and TRBJ1-2, with D unclear. This CDR3 comprises 15 residues. V lost 3 bases and J 6 bases, leaving 18 bases between the germline ends. Germline CDR1 reads SGHRS; CDR2 reads YFSETQ. CDR3 nucleotides: TGCGCCAGCAGCTGGGATATTACCGGGAATAATGGCTACACCTTC. Translated, it gives CASSWDITGNNGYTF.